This T cell receptor beta chain was found in a study of cytomegalovirus exposure and HLA in healthy donors. A remark on this clone: What it binds is unknown.

Nominally healthy donors were sampled, though unrecorded immune exposures were likely. Findings and limits, study-wide: Per a prior analysis, the majority of TCR beta V segments were productive roughly 87% or roughly 30% of the time.

The PCR used 60 Vbeta and 13 Jbeta primers. Authors' analysis steps: In a later analysis, the count reached some 88 million unique TCR beta chains, with roughly 11 million shared. Method: immunoSEQ multiplex PCR; TCRdb's copy keeps in-frame clones and lacks some. That table supplies the V and J calls and clone size; D and trimming were determined from the DNA. The table includes some 110,000 clones, around 64% detected once. This clonotype was obtained from a woman between 25 and 40 years old in good health and CMV-seronegative. Specimen: PBMCs.

The DNA of the CDR3 is TGTGCCAGCAGCCTCCGGGACAGGGGTAATTCACCCCTCCACTTT. Its protein is CASSLRDRGNSPLHF. The chain uses TRBV7-9 and TRBJ1-6; 10 positions match TRBD1. V gave up 5 bases and J gave up 6 bases; unmatched junction bases: 4. Germline V lookup: CDR1 SEHNR, CDR2 FQNEAQ (reference sequence). This CDR3 is 15 amino acids long.